This TCR beta chain was captured in a study of T cells after yellow fever vaccination. The CDR3 consists of 11 residues. Germline values: CDR1 DFQATT, CDR2 SNEGSKA (reference sequence). V gave up 3 bases and J gave up 5 bases; unmatched junction bases: 0. Ten or more counts support this clonotype. TCRdb re-derived calls from the 5' RACE reads in MiXCR, one entry per CDR3 protein. The data contain hundreds of thousands of distinct CDR3 sequences, about 9.9% of them singletons. The sample here was PBMCs, taken on the day of the first yellow fever vaccination. This receptor was taken from a man aged 18 to 30 who received the YFV17D yellow fever vaccine. The rearrangement joins TRBV20-1 to TRBJ2-5, with 7 bases that match TRBD2. CDR3 coding DNA: TGCAGTGCTAGGGGGGGGGAGACCCAGTACTTC. It is translated as CSARGGETQYF.